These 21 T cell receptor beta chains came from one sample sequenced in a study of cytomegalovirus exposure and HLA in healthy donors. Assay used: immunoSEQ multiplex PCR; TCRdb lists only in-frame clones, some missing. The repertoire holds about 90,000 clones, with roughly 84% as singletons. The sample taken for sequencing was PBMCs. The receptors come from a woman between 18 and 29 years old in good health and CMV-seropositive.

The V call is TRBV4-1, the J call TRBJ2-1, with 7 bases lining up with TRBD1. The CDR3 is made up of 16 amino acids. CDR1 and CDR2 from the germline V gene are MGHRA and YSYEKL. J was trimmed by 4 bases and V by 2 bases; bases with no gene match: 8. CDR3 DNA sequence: TGCGCCAGCAGCCAATCGGGACAGAAAGCGTACAATGAGCAGTTCTTC. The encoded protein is CASSQSGQKAYNEQFF.

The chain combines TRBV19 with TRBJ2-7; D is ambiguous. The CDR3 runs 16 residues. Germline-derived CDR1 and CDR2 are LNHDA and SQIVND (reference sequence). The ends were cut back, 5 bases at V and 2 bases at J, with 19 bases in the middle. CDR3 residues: CASSYVKSEAPYEQYF. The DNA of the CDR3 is TGTGCCAGTAGTTACGTCAAGTCCGAGGCCCCCTACGAGCAGTACTTC.

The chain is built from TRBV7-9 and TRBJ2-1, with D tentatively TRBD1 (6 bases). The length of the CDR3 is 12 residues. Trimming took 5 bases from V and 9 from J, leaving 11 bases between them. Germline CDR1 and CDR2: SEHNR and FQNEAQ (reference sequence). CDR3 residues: CASSQGGFEQFF. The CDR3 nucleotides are TGTGCCAGCAGCCAAGGGGGTTTTGAGCAGTTCTTC.

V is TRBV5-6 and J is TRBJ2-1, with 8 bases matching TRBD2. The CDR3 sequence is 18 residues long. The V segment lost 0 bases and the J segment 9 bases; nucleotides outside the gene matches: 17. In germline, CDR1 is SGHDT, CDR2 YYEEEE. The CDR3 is CASSLGPPGGEVTGEQFF. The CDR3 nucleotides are TGTGCCAGCAGCTTGGGCCCCCCCGGGGGGGAAGTTACGGGTGAGCAGTTCTTC.

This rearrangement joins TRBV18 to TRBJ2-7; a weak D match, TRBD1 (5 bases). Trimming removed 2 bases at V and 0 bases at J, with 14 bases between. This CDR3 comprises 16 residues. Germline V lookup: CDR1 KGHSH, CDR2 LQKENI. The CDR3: CASSPIQGRLSYEQYF. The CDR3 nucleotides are TGTGCCAGCTCACCAATCCAGGGCCGTCTCTCCTACGAGCAGTACTTC.

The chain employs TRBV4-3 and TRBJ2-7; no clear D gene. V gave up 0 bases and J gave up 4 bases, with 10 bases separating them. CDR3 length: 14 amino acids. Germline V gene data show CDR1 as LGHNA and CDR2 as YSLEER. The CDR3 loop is CASSQDRSSYEQYF. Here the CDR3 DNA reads TGCGCCAGCAGCCAAGATCGATCCAGTTACGAGCAGTACTTC.

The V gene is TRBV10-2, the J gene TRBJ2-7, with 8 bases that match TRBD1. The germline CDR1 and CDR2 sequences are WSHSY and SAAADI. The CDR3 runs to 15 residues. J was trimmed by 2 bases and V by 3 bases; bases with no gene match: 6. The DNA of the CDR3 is TGCGCCAGCAGTGATGGTGGGACAGGTCCCTACGAGCAGTACTTC. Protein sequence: CASSDGGTGPYEQYF.

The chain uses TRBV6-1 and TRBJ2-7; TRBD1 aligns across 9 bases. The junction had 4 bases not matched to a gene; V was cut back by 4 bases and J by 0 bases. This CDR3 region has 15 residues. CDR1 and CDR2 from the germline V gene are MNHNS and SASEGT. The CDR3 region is CASSGGQGSSYEQYF. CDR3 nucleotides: TGTGCCAGCAGTGGGGGACAGGGAAGCTCCTACGAGCAGTACTTC.

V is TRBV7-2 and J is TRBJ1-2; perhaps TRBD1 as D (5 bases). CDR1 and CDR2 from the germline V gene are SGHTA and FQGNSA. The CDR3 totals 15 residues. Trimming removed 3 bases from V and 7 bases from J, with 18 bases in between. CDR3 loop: CASSLAGGDYVGYTF. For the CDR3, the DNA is TGTGCCAGCAGCTTGGCGGGGGGGGATTACGTTGGCTACACCTTC. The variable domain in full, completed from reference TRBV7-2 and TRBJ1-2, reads GAGVSQSPSNKVTEKGKDVELRCDPISGHTALYWYRQSLGQGLEFLIYFQGNSAPDKSGLPSDRFSAERTGGSVSTLTIQRTQQEDSAVYLCASSLAGGDYVGYTFGSGTRLTVV.

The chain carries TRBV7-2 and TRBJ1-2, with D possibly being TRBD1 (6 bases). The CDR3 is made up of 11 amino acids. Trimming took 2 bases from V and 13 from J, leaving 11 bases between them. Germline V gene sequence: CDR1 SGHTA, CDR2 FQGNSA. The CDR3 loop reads CASSLKGVRTF. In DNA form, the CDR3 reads TGTGCCAGCAGCTTAAAGGGGGTACGCACCTTC. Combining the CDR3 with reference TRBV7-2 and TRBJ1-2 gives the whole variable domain GAGVSQSPSNKVTEKGKDVELRCDPISGHTALYWYRQSLGQGLEFLIYFQGNSAPDKSGLPSDRFSAERTGGSVSTLTIQRTQQEDSAVYLCASSLKGVRTFGSGTRLTVV.

The CDR3 sequence: CASSQDRLATYEQYF. The CDR3 coding sequence is TGCGCCAGCAGCCAAGATCGGTTAGCAACCTACGAGCAGTACTTC. This chain uses TRBV4-3 with TRBJ2-7; no clear D gene. Trimming took 0 bases from V and 2 from J, leaving 11 bases between them. This CDR3 contains 15 residues. Germline CDR1 is LGHNA and CDR2 is YSLEER.

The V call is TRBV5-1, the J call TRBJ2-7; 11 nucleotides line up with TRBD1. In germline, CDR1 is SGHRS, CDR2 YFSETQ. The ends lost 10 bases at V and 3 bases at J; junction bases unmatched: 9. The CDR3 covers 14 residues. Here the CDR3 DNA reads TGCGCCTCCTCCCCCGGGACAGGGGGCTACGAGCAGTACTTC. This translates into CASSPGTGGYEQYF.

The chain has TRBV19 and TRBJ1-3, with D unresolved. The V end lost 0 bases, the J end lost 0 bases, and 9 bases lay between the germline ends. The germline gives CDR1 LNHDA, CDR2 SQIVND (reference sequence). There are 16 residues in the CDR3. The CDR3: CASSIEAGNSGNTIYF. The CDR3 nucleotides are TGTGCCAGTAGTATAGAGGCAGGCAACTCTGGAAACACCATATATTTT.

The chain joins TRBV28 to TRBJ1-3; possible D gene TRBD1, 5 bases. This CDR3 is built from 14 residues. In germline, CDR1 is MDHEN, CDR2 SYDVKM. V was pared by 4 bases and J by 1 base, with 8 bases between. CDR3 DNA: TGTGCCAGCAGTTCGACAGCATCTGGAAACACCATATATTTT. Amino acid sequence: CASSSTASGNTIYF. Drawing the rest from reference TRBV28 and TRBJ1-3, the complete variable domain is DVKVTQSSRYLVKRTGEKVFLECVQDMDHENMFWYRQDPGLGLRLIYFSYDVKMKEKGDIPEGYSVSREKKERFSLILESASTNQTSMYLCASSSTASGNTIYFGEGSWLTVV.

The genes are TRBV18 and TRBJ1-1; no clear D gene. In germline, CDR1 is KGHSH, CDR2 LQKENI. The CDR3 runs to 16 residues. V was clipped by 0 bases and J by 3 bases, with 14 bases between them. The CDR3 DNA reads TGTGCCAGCTCACCACCGGGCCAGGCCGGTCACACTGAAGCTTTCTTT. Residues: CASSPPGQAGHTEAFF.

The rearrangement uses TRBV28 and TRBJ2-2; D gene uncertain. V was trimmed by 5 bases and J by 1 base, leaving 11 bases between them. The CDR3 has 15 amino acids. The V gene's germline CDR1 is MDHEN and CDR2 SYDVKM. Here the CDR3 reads CASSILTGNTGELFF. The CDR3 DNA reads TGTGCCAGCAGTATCTTGACGGGGAACACCGGGGAGCTGTTTTTT.

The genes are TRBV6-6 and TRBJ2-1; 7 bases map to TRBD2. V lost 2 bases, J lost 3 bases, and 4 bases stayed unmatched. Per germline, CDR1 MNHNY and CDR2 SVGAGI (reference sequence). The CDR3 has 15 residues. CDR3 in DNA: TGTGCCAGCAGTTACGGGGGGGATATCTACAATGAGCAGTTCTTC. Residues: CASSYGGDIYNEQFF.

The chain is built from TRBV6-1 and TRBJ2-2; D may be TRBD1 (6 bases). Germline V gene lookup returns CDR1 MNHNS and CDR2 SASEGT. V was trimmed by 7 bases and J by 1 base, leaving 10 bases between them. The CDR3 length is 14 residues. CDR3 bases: TGTGCCAGCACTGAGACAGGGAACACCGGGGAGCTGTTTTTT. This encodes CASTETGNTGELFF.

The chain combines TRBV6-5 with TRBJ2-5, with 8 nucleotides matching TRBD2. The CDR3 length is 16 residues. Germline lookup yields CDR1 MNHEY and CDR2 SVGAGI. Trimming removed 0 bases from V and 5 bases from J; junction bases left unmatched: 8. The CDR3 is CASSYSLRGAVETQYF. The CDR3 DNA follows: TGTGCCAGCAGTTACTCTTTGCGGGGGGCCGTGGAGACCCAGTACTTC.

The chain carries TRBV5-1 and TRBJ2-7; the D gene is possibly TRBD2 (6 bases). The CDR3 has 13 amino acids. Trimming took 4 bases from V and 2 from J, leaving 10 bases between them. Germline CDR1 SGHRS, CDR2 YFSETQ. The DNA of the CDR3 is TGCGCCAGCAGCCCAGGAGGGGCCTACGAGCAGTACTTC. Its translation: CASSPGGAYEQYF. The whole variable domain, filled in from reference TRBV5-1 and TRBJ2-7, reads KAGVTQTPRYLIKTRGQQVTLSCSPISGHRSVSWYQQTPGQGLQFLFEYFSETQRNKGNFPGRFSGRQFSNSRSEMNVSTLELGDSALYLCASSPGGAYEQYFGPGTRLTVT.

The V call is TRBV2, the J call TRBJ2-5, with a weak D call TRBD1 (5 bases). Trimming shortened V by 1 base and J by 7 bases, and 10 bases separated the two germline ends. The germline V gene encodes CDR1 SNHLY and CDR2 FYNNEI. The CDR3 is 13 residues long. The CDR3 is CASSEGTLRTQYF. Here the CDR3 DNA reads TGTGCCAGCAGTGAAGGGACACTGCGGACCCAGTACTTC. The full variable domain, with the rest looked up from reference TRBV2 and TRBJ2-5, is EPEVTQTPSHQVTQMGQEVILRCVPISNHLYFYWYRQILGQKVEFLVSFYNNEISEKSEIFDDQFSVERPDGSNFTLKIRSTKLEDSAMYFCASSEGTLRTQYFGPGTRLLVL.